The present entry profiles one TCR beta chain with its context. The antigen is unknown. The sample belongs to a study of OX40 agonist ivuxolimab in advanced cancers. Study summary: Every patient in dose escalation had hepatocellular carcinoma, melanoma, renal cell or head and neck cancer.

Per the germline V gene, CDR1 is LGHNA and CDR2 is YNFKEQ. Trimming pared 2 bases from V and 0 bases from J, leaving 14 bases between. CDR3 length equals 17 residues. Only in-frame clones appear in the TCRdb table, and some are missing; sequencing was by immunoSEQ multiplex PCR. The top ten clones hold roughly 25% of a sample with about 47,000 clones, around 84% of them seen once. Regarding the study as a whole: The average count of expanded clones was higher among CD8+ T cells than among CD4+. Both CD4+ and CD8+ T cell populations in blood had undergone clonal expansion by week 6 at 0.1 to 3.0 mg/kg.

Sequencing was performed on CD4+ or CD8+ T cells sorted from blood, taken in a trial of the OX40 agonist ivuxolimab. The clonotype comes from an adult with an advanced solid tumor such as melanoma, head and neck, liver or kidney cancer. The genes are TRBV4-2 and TRBJ1-5; D call uncertain. DNA for the CDR3: TGTGCCAGCAGCCAAACCCCAGGAGTTTATAGCAATCAGCCCCAGCATTTT. Amino acid sequence: CASSQTPGVYSNQPQHF.